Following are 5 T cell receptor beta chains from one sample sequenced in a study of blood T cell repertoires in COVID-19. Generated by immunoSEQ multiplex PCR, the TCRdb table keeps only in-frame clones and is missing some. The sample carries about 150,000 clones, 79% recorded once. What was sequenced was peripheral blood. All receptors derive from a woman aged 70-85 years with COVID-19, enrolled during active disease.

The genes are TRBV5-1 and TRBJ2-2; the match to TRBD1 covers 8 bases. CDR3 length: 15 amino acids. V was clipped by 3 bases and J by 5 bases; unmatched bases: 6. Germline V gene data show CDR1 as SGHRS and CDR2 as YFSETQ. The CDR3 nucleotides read TGCGCCAGCAGCTCACAGGGGGTAGAAACCGGGGAGCTGTTTTTT. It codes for CASSSQGVETGELFF.

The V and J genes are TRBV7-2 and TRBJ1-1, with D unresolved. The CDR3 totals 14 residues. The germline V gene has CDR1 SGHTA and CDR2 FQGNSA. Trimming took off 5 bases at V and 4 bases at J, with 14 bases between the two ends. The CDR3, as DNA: TGTGCCAGCAGCCTTCCGGGGTCAGGCACTGAAGCTTTCTTT. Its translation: CASSLPGSGTEAFF.

CDR3: CASSEERGQPQHF. The CDR3 DNA is TGTGCCAGCAGTGAAGAGAGAGGACAGCCCCAGCATTTT. V is TRBV6-1 and J is TRBJ1-5, with no clear D. The length of the CDR3 is 13 residues. Trimming left V 1 base short and J 7 bases short, with 8 bases between. Germline CDR1 MNHNS, CDR2 SASEGT.

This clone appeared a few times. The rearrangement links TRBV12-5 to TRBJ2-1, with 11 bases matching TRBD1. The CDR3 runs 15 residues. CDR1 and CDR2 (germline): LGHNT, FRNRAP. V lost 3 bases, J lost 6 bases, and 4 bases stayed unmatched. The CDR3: CASGFGTGGSNEQFF. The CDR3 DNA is TGTGCTAGTGGTTTCGGGACAGGGGGAAGCAATGAGCAGTTCTTC.

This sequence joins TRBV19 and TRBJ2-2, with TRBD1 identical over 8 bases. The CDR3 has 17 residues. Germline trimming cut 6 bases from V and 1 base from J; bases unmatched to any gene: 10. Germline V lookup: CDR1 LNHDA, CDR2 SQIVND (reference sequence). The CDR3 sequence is CASSGQGIPMNTGELFF. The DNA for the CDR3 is TGTGCCAGTAGCGGACAGGGTATCCCCATGAACACCGGGGAGCTGTTTTTT.